This TCR beta chain was sequenced in a study of graft-versus-host responses after intestinal transplantation. Overall study: Anti-thymocyte globulin induction, then tacrolimus and steroids for about three years, went to all recipients.

Trimming took 2 bases from V and 3 from J, leaving 11 bases between them. This CDR3 region has 14 residues. The germline V gene has CDR1 MNHEY and CDR2 SVGAGI. Study-wide results and caveats: There was an association between peak levels of circulating GvH clones and early post-transplant HvG declines.

Profiled with immunoSEQ multiplex PCR; TCRdb holds only in-frame clones, not every one. This sample yields tens of thousands of clones, of which about nine tenths are seen a single time; around 0.1% belongs to the top ten. Concerning this clone: Its antigen is not identified.

The clonotype comes from a human donor who received an intestinal transplant. The V call is TRBV6-5, the J call TRBJ2-7; TRBD2 is a possible D gene (7 bases). Sequenced here: unstimulated CD4+ T cells sorted from spleen or lymph node cells, sampled before intestinal transplant. Here the CDR3 DNA reads TGTGCCAGCAGTTACAAGGGGGGGGGCTACGAGCAGTACTTC. Protein sequence: CASSYKGGGYEQYF.